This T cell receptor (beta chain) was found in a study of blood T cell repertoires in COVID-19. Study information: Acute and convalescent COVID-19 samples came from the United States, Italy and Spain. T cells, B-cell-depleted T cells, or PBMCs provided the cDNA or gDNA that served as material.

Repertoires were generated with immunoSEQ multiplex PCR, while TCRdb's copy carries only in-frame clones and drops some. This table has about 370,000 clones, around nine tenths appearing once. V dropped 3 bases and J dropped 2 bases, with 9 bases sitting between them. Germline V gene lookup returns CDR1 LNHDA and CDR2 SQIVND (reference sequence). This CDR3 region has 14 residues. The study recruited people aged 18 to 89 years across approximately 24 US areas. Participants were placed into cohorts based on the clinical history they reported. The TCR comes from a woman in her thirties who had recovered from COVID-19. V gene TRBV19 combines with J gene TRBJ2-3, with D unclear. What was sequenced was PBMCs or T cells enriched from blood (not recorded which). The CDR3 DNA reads TGTGCCAGTAGTATGGAGAGTAACACAGATACGCAGTATTTT. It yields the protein CASSMESNTDTQYF.